Sequencing of this T cell receptor beta chain was carried out in a study of blood T cell repertoires in COVID-19. The assay was immunoSEQ multiplex PCR, and TCRdb's table has in-frame clones only and misses some. The sample lists 28,000 or so clones; 88% were seen once. There are 14 residues in the CDR3. Trimming cost V 2 bases and J 0 bases, with 4 bases left between them. The germline V gene encodes CDR1 SEHNR and CDR2 FQNEAQ (reference sequence). Material for sequencing was peripheral blood. The genes are TRBV7-9 and TRBJ2-2; D is uncertain. The sequence came from a woman in her fifties or sixties with active COVID-19. CDR3 in amino acids: CASSLRANTGELFF. Written as DNA, the CDR3 is TGTGCCAGCAGCTTACGTGCGAACACCGGGGAGCTGTTTTTT.